These 18 T cell receptor beta chains originate from one sample sequenced in a study of CXCR3-negative and CXCR3-positive naive CD8 T cells (dated by TCRdb to about 2019). The sequencing machine was a NextSeq 550. The Human TCR Profiling Kit (MiLaboratory) was used to prepare UMI-labeled 5' RACE TRB cDNA libraries. Following reprocessing of the reads by TCRdb, the data hold one row per CDR3 protein sequence and no DNA is available. The sample table on file contains some 130,000 distinct CDR3 sequences. Under 0.5% of the sample rests with the top ten. The sequenced sample consisted of naive CXCR3- CD8+ T cells from blood. This specimen's cell subset or site label, per the study, means: CD45RO-CCR7+CD27+CD95- naive CD8+ T cells lacking CXCR3 (TNR3-). Receptors were obtained from a human donor in good health. Some clones in this sample may be carry-over from other donors' samples.

The J gene is TRBJ2-7, the V gene TRBV10-2; the D call from TCRdb, TRBD2, cannot be confirmed without DNA. CDR3 length: 12 residues. The V gene's germline CDR1 is WSHSY and CDR2 SAAADI. The CDR3 loop reads CASLILRLAGRF.

The chain combines TRBV28 with TRBJ2-1. The CDR3 extends over 14 amino acids. Germline CDR1 MDHEN, CDR2 SYDVKM. CDR3 in amino acids: CASSELVVYNEQFF.

V and J are TRBV5-6 and TRBJ2-3; the D call of TRBD2 rests on TCRdb alone, since no DNA is present to check it. Germline V gives CDR1 SGHDT, CDR2 YYEEEE. The CDR3 is 14 amino acids. The CDR3: CASSLSGSTDTQYF.

The V and J genes are TRBV6-2 or TRBV6-3 and TRBJ1-2. In germline, CDR1 is MNHEY, CDR2 SVGEGT. The length of the CDR3 is 12 residues. This chain's CDR3 is CASRVANYGYTF.

V is TRBV5-1 and J is TRBJ1-1. The CDR3 contains 15 residues. The germline CDR1 and CDR2 sequences are SGHRS and YFSETQ. CDR3 loop: CASSPDFGLNTEAFF.

V is TRBV28 and J is TRBJ1-2; TCRdb names TRBD1, which stays unverified in the absence of DNA. The CDR3 sequence is 13 residues long. In germline, CDR1 is MDHEN, CDR2 SYDVKM. The CDR3 protein is CASSFRGSYGYTF.

The chain employs TRBV5-1 and TRBJ1-2; the TRBD1 assignment by TCRdb is unverifiable without DNA. Germline CDR1 is SGHRS and CDR2 is YFSETQ. The CDR3 consists of 15 residues. This chain's CDR3 is CASSPPGGGGYGYTF.

The chain employs TRBV12-3 or TRBV12-4 and TRBJ1-3; with no DNA, the TCRdb D assignment of TRBD1 cannot be verified. The CDR3 sequence is 20 residues long. CDR3 sequence: CASSDSSKRIQGASGNTIYF.

CDR3 region: CASSEEGTAYYEQYF. The chain is built from TRBV2 and TRBJ2-7; the TCRdb D gene call, TRBD1, has no DNA to confirm it. In germline, CDR1 is SNHLY, CDR2 FYNNEI. CDR3 size: 15 residues.

The V call is TRBV29-1, the J call TRBJ2-2. The CDR3 spans 13 residues. The germline V gene encodes CDR1 SQVTM and CDR2 ANQGSEA. The CDR3 loop is CSVDHRNTGELFF.

The V call is TRBV12-3 or TRBV12-4, the J call TRBJ2-1; TCRdb's D call, TRBD2, is unchecked because there is no DNA. CDR3 length equals 15 residues. The CDR3 protein is CASSLVQIAGNEQFF.

The chain combines TRBV7-9 with TRBJ2-6; TCRdb indicates TRBD1, and absent DNA this call remains unverified. The CDR3 covers 19 residues. The germline CDR1 and CDR2 sequences are SEHNR and FQNEAQ (reference sequence). This CDR3 reads CASSSPEPHRVPGANVLTF.

The chain combines TRBV4-1 with TRBJ2-7. The CDR3 loop spans 12 amino acids. Per the germline V gene, CDR1 is MGHRA and CDR2 is YSYEKL. The CDR3 sequence is CASSQDAYEQYF.

The V and J genes are TRBV2 and TRBJ2-7; the TRBD1 assignment by TCRdb is unverifiable without DNA. The germline V gene encodes CDR1 SNHLY and CDR2 FYNNEI. The CDR3 runs to 15 residues. The CDR3 region is CASEDGQGFSYEQYF.

The chain combines TRBV28 with TRBJ2-1; the D gene TCRdb calls, TRBD2, cannot be checked with no DNA. Germline CDR1 and CDR2: MDHEN and SYDVKM. The CDR3 has 13 amino acids. CDR3 residues: CASSSGGDGEQFF.

V and J are TRBV28 and TRBJ2-3. The CDR3 covers 14 residues. Germline-derived CDR1 and CDR2 are MDHEN and SYDVKM. The chain's CDR3 is CASESKVLTDTQYF.

This rearrangement joins TRBV7-9 to TRBJ2-1; as DNA is missing, the TRBD1 call by TCRdb cannot be tested. Germline CDR1 reads SEHNR; CDR2 reads FQNEAQ (reference sequence). This CDR3 has 16 residues. CDR3: CASSSQLGGSYNEQFF.

The CDR3 loop reads CASTLSGVGNTEAFF. The V call is TRBV12-3 or TRBV12-4, the J call TRBJ1-1; the D call from TCRdb, TRBD1, cannot be confirmed without DNA. The CDR3 loop spans 15 amino acids.